These 24 T cell receptor beta chains came from one sample sequenced in a study of shared clonotypes between healthy human individuals. Naive CD8 cells lacked CD45RO and underwent positive selection for CCR7, leaving out terminally differentiated effector memory CD45RA+ cells. TCRdb's table, derived via immunoSEQ multiplex PCR, lists solely in-frame clones and lacks some. The sample contains 1.5 million to 2.5 million clones, about 95% of which appear only once. Input material: naive CD8+ T cells sorted from blood. Receptors were obtained from a man between 18 and 35 years old in good health.

The chain recombines TRBV6-1 with TRBJ2-1, with 8 bases aligning to TRBD1. The CDR3 covers 15 residues. The V and J ends lost 2 bases and 8 bases, in that order; junction bases with no gene match: 8. CDR1 and CDR2 (germline): MNHNS, SASEGT. The CDR3 spells CASSETTTGVDEQFF. CDR3 DNA: TGTGCCAGCAGTGAAACGACGACAGGGGTCGATGAGCAGTTCTTC.

The chain uses TRBV6-1 and TRBJ2-2; no clear D gene. This CDR3 comprises 15 residues. V lost 2 bases to trimming and J lost 6 bases, with 13 bases between them. The germline V gene has CDR1 MNHNS and CDR2 SASEGT. The CDR3 DNA reads as TGTGCCAGCAGTGAATCGGTGATTTACGCCGGGGAGCTGTTTTTT. Residues: CASSESVIYAGELFF.

The CDR3 DNA reads as TGTGCCAGCAGCTGGACAGGTTCCTCTGGAAACACCATATATTTT. It translates to CASSWTGSSGNTIYF. The chain uses TRBV5-6 and TRBJ1-3, with 7 nucleotides matching TRBD1. Germline V gives CDR1 SGHDT, CDR2 YYEEEE. The CDR3 has 15 amino acids. V gave up 3 bases and J gave up 0 bases; unmatched junction bases: 3. The full variable domain, in which reference TRBV5-6 and TRBJ1-3 provide the parts outside the CDR3, is DAGVTQSPTHLIKTRGQQVTLRCSPKSGHDTVSWYQQALGQGPQFIFQYYEEEERQRGNFPDRFSGHQFPNYSSELNVNALLLGDSALYLCASSWTGSSGNTIYFGEGSWLTVV.

This chain connects TRBV7-2 to TRBJ2-1; 10 bases align to TRBD2. Germline assignment: CDR1 SGHTA and CDR2 FQGNSA. V dropped 2 bases and J dropped 6; count of bases not matched to a gene: 4. The CDR3 is 15 residues long. CDR3: CASSLSGGAANEQFF. The DNA of the CDR3 is TGTGCCAGCAGCTTAAGCGGGGGGGCCGCCAATGAGCAGTTCTTC.

J is TRBJ2-7 and V is TRBV7-6, with 7 bases that match TRBD1. This CDR3 has 13 amino acids. CDR1 is SGHVS and CDR2 is FNYEAQ in the germline V gene. The V gene end was trimmed by 5 bases and the J gene end by 3 bases; junction bases not matched to a gene: 4. The CDR3 nucleotides read TGTGCCAGCAGCACGGGACAGAGCTACGAGCAGTACTTC. Encoded protein: CASSTGQSYEQYF.

The chain uses TRBV5-4 and TRBJ1-2; D gene uncertain. V lost 4 bases and J lost 2, with 18 bases in between. Germline V CDR1 and CDR2: SGHNT, YYREEE (reference sequence). The CDR3 consists of 16 residues. CDR3 sequence reads: CASSPSEVTLNYGYTF. The CDR3 coding sequence is TGTGCCAGCAGCCCATCGGAGGTAACGCTGAACTATGGCTACACCTTC.

The chain carries TRBV5-6 and TRBJ1-6; D is unresolved. CDR3 length equals 14 residues. Looked up from germline, CDR1 is SGHDT and CDR2 is YYEEEE. V was pared by 1 base and J by 7 bases, with 9 bases between. The CDR3 is CASSLLAGNSPLHF. CDR3 coding DNA: TGTGCCAGCAGCTTGTTGGCGGGAAATTCACCCCTCCACTTT.

This chain links TRBV28 with TRBJ1-3; no reliable D call. CDR3 length: 14 residues. V lost 8 bases and J lost 0, with 11 bases in between. Looked up from germline, CDR1 is MDHEN and CDR2 is SYDVKM. The CDR3 loop is CASGYRSSGNTIYF. Written as DNA, the CDR3 is TGTGCCAGCGGATATAGAAGCTCTGGAAACACCATATATTTT.

The gene calls are TRBV6-1 and TRBJ1-6; the match to TRBD1 covers 7 bases. The V and J ends lost 2 bases and 7 bases, in that order; junction bases with no gene match: 11. The CDR3 runs 17 residues. Looked up from germline, CDR1 is MNHNS and CDR2 is SASEGT. The CDR3 bases are TGTGCCAGCAGTGAAACAGGGGCCCCTATATACAATTCACCCCTCCACTTT. Protein: CASSETGAPIYNSPLHF.

On this clone: Other DNA sequences in the sample encode the same CDR3. The chain carries TRBV13 and TRBJ2-3; tentatively, D is TRBD2 (5 bases). This CDR3 region has 14 residues. The V gene's germline CDR1 is PRHDT and CDR2 FYEKMQ (reference sequence). The V end lost 3 bases, the J end lost 0 bases, and 7 bases lay between the germline ends. DNA for the CDR3: TGTGCCAGCAGCTTCCGCGGGAGCACAGATACGCAGTATTTT. Translating gives CASSFRGSTDTQYF.

This rearrangement joins TRBV6-5 to TRBJ1-6; TRBD1 aligns across 8 bases. The CDR3 sequence is 16 residues long. V dropped 0 bases and J dropped 5; count of bases not matched to a gene: 3. Germline assignment: CDR1 MNHEY and CDR2 SVGAGI. The CDR3 bases are TGTGCCAGCAGTTACTCGGGACAGGCTAATAATTCACCCCTCCACTTT. Residues: CASSYSGQANNSPLHF.

The chain joins TRBV5-4 to TRBJ2-3, with TRBD2 identical over 7 bases. CDR3 length: 12 amino acids. With 7 bases clipped from V and 9 bases from J, the junction kept 8 bases outside the gene matches. Per germline, CDR1 SGHNT and CDR2 YYREEE (reference sequence). CDR3 coding DNA: TGTGCCAGCCCCAGCGGGGAGGACACGCAGTATTTT. Protein: CASPSGEDTQYF.

This rearrangement joins TRBV12-5 to TRBJ1-5, with 10 bases aligning to TRBD1. Losses at the gene ends were 9 bases for V and 2 bases for J; bases not matched to a gene: 10. Germline CDR1 LGHNT, CDR2 FRNRAP. The CDR3 length is 16 residues. CDR3 loop: CASEKRQGAGNQPQHF. DNA for the CDR3: TGTGCTAGCGAAAAACGACAGGGGGCCGGCAATCAGCCCCAGCATTTT.

The V gene is TRBV6-6, the J gene TRBJ2-1; D is ambiguous. This CDR3 contains 11 residues. Trimming stripped 2 bases from V and 8 bases from J, with 4 bases between. The germline V gene encodes CDR1 MNHNY and CDR2 SVGAGI (reference sequence). For the CDR3, the DNA is TGTGCCAGCAGTTACATGGATGAGCAGTTCTTC. As protein: CASSYMDEQFF.

The J gene is TRBJ2-7, the V gene TRBV4-1; TRBD2 might be the D (5 bases). CDR1 is MGHRA and CDR2 is YSYEKL in the germline V gene. Trimming took 0 bases from V and 4 from J, leaving 16 bases between them. The CDR3 totals 16 residues. CDR3 sequence reads: CASSQEAETTLYEQYF. CDR3 in DNA: TGCGCCAGCAGCCAAGAGGCGGAGACTACGTTATACGAGCAGTACTTC.

The rearrangement links TRBV5-4 to TRBJ2-1; D uncertain. This CDR3 has 16 amino acids. Trimming shortened V by 4 bases and J by 0 bases, and 14 bases separated the two germline ends. CDR1 SGHNT and CDR2 YYREEE come from the germline V gene (reference sequence). CDR3 amino acids: CASSPRGSSSYNEQFF. CDR3 coding DNA: TGTGCCAGCAGCCCCCGTGGTAGCAGCTCCTACAATGAGCAGTTCTTC. Looking up the rest from reference TRBV5-4 and TRBJ2-1 gives the full variable domain: ETGVTQSPTHLIKTRGQQVTLRCSSQSGHNTVSWYQQALGQGPQFIFQYYREEENGRGNFPPRFSGLQFPNYSSELNVNALELDDSALYLCASSPRGSSSYNEQFFGPGTRLTVL.

V is TRBV9 and J is TRBJ2-6; a possible D gene is TRBD1 (6 bases). V shed 0 bases and J shed 0 bases, with 19 bases lying between them. The CDR3 is 20 residues long. Germline loops: CDR1 SGDLS, CDR2 YYNGEE. The DNA for the CDR3 is TGTGCCAGCAGCGTAGCGTACTGGGAGACAGGCCTCTCTGGGGCCAACGTCCTGACTTTC. Its protein product is CASSVAYWETGLSGANVLTF.

The CDR3 spells CSVGVGVVSETQYF. The CDR3 DNA sequence: TGCAGCGTTGGAGTGGGAGTGGTAAGCGAGACCCAGTACTTC. J is TRBJ2-5 and V is TRBV29-1; D might be TRBD2 (5 bases). The length of the CDR3 is 14 residues. V was pared by 4 bases and J by 5 bases, with 17 bases between. The V gene's germline CDR1 is SQVTM and CDR2 ANQGSEA. The complete variable domain, with remaining parts taken from reference TRBV29-1 and TRBJ2-5, reads SAVISQKPSRDICQRGTSLTIQCQVDSQVTMMFWYRQQPGQSLTLIATANQGSEATYESGFVIDKFPISRPNLTFSTLTVSNMSPEDSSIYLCSVGVGVVSETQYFGPGTRLLVL.

The chain combines TRBV21-1 with TRBJ1-6. TRBV21-1 is deemed a pseudogene. This CDR3 contains 16 residues. CDR3 coding DNA: TGTGCCAGCAGCAAAGGACCTCGACGGTCTAATTCACCCCTCCACTTT. Protein: CASSKGPRRSNSPLHF.

V usage is TRBV2 and J usage is TRBJ2-2; the D is unclear. The CDR3 loop spans 11 amino acids. Germline V gene data show CDR1 as SNHLY and CDR2 as FYNNEI. V gave up 10 bases and J gave up 2 bases, with 5 bases separating them. The CDR3 DNA is TGTGCCACAGAAAACACCGGGGAGCTGTTTTTT. Translated: CATENTGELFF.

This clone appeared a few times. This chain connects TRBV30 to TRBJ1-1; D gene unclear. Germline CDR1 and CDR2: GTSNPN and SVGIG (reference sequence). This CDR3 comprises 13 residues. Trimming shortened V by 1 base and J by 4 bases, and 10 bases separated the two germline ends. The CDR3 DNA reads TGTGCCTGGAGTGAGGTGGTTGGCACTGAAGCTTTCTTT. This sequence encodes CAWSEVVGTEAFF.

The rearrangement joins TRBV6-6 to TRBJ2-1, with 10 bases matching TRBD2. With 6 bases clipped from V and 9 bases from J, the junction kept 5 bases outside the gene matches. The CDR3 is made up of 13 amino acids. Germline V gives CDR1 MNHNY, CDR2 SVGAGI (reference sequence). The CDR3 loop reads CASSRLAGVEQFF. CDR3 DNA sequence: TGTGCCAGCAGCCGTCTAGCGGGAGTTGAGCAGTTCTTC.

Concerning this clone itself: Within the sample, other DNA sequences also encode this same CDR3. The gene calls are TRBV9 and TRBJ2-5; D gene ambiguous. Germline V gives CDR1 SGDLS, CDR2 YYNGEE. With 2 bases removed from V and 5 bases from J, the gap between germline ends came to 10 bases. CDR3 length: 13 amino acids. The CDR3 reads CASSVGDGETQYF. Here the CDR3 DNA reads TGTGCCAGCAGCGTGGGCGACGGGGAGACCCAGTACTTC.

This chain links TRBV19 with TRBJ2-7; 11 positions match TRBD1. Germline lookup yields CDR1 LNHDA and CDR2 SQIVND (reference sequence). The V segment lost 6 bases and the J segment 6 bases; nucleotides outside the gene matches: 7. The length of the CDR3 is 14 residues. The CDR3 region has the DNA TGTGCCAGTAGCGGGACAGGGGGAGCGGGCGAGCAGTACTTC. This gives the protein CASSGTGGAGEQYF.